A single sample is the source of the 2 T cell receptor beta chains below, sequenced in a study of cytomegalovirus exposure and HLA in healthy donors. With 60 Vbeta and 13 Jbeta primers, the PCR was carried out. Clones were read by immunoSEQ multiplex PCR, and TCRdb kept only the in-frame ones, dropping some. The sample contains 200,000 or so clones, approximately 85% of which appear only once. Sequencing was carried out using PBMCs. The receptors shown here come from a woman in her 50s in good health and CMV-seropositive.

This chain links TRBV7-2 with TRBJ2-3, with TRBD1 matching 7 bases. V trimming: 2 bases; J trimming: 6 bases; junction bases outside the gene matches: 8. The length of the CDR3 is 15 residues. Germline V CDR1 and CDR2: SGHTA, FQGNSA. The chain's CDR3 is CASSLRRGGRDTQYF. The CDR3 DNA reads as TGTGCCAGCAGCTTAAGAAGAGGGGGCCGGGATACGCAGTATTTT. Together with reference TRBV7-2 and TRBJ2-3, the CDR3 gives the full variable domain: GAGVSQSPSNKVTEKGKDVELRCDPISGHTALYWYRQSLGQGLEFLIYFQGNSAPDKSGLPSDRFSAERTGGSVSTLTIQRTQQEDSAVYLCASSLRRGGRDTQYFGPGTRLTVL.

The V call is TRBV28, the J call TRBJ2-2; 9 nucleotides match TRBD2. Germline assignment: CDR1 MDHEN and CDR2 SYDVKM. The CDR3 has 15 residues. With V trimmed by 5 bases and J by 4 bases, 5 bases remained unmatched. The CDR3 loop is CASSPPGLATGELFF. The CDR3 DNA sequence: TGTGCCAGCAGTCCCCCGGGACTAGCCACCGGGGAGCTGTTTTTT. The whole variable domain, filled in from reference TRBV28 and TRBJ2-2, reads DVKVTQSSRYLVKRTGEKVFLECVQDMDHENMFWYRQDPGLGLRLIYFSYDVKMKEKGDIPEGYSVSREKKERFSLILESASTNQTSMYLCASSPPGLATGELFFGEGSRLTVL.